This entry is about one T cell receptor (beta chain). This specimen comes from a study of blood T cell repertoires in COVID-19. Study as a whole: Sample material is recorded as cDNA or gDNA derived from T cells, B-cell-depleted T cells, or PBMCs.

Clones were read by immunoSEQ multiplex PCR, and TCRdb kept only the in-frame ones, dropping some. This table holds 250,000 or so clones, 70% to 85% found once. The CDR3 runs 15 residues. Germline values: CDR1 LGHDT, CDR2 YNNKEL (reference sequence). V trimming: 2 bases; J trimming: 5 bases; junction bases outside the gene matches: 7. Material: peripheral blood. The rearrangement joins TRBV3-1 (or the pseudogene TRBV3-2) to TRBJ1-1; 8 bases line up with TRBD1. This sequence was found in an elderly woman with acute or convalescent COVID-19. In DNA form, the CDR3 reads TGTGCCAGCAGCCAACAGGGGGCGTTGCGGACTGAAGCTTTCTTT. This sequence encodes CASSQQGALRTEAFF.